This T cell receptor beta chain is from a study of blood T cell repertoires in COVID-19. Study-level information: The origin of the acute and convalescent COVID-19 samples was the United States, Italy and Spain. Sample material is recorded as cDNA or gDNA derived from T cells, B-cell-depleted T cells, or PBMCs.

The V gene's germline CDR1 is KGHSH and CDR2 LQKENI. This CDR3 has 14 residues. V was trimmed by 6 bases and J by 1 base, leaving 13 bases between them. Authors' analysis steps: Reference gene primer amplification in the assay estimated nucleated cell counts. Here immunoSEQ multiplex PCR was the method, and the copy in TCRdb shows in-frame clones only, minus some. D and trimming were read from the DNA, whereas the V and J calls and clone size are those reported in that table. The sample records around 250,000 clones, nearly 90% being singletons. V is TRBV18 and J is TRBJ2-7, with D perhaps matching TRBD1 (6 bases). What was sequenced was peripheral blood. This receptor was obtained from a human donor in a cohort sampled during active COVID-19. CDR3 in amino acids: CASSSRDNSYEQYF. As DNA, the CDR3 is TGTGCCAGCTCGTCTAGGGACAATTCCTACGAGCAGTACTTC. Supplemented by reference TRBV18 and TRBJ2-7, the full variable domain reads NAGVMQNPRHLVRRRGQEARLRCSPMKGHSHVYWYRQLPEEGLKFMVYLQKENIIDESGMPKERFSAEFPKEGPSILRIQQVVRGDSAAYFCASSSRDNSYEQYFGPGTRLTVT.